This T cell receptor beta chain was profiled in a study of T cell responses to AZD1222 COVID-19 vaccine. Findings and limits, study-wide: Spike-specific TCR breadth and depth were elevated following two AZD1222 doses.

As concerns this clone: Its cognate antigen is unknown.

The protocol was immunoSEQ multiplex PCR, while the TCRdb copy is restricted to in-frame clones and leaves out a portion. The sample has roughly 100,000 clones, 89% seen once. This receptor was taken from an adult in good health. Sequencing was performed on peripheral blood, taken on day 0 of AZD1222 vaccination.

CDR3 DNA sequence: TGTGCCAGAATAAGGCAGGGAAGGTTCCGCGAGCAGTACTTC. Translated: CARIRQGRFREQYF. This chain uses TRBV6-5 with TRBJ2-7; a possible D gene is TRBD1 (5 bases). Germline CDR1 and CDR2: MNHEY and SVGAGI. The CDR3 totals 14 residues. Trimming took 9 bases from V and 6 from J, leaving 21 bases between them.